Presented here are 3 T cell receptor beta chains from one specimen sequenced in a study of molecular identifiers for immune sequencing clone quantification. TCRdb redid the calling of the PCR reads with MiXCR, one entry per CDR3 protein. The sample carries approximately 590,000 distinct CDR3 sequences, about 25% recorded once. The source material was naive CD8+ T cells from blood, with Jurkat cell RNA spiked in. Subset denoted: FACS-sorted CD8+CD4-CCR7+CD45RA+ naive T cells. These receptors came from a human donor in good health. Some libraries in this study had Jurkat cell RNA spiked in.

This clonotype was seen ten or more times. V is TRBV4-1 and J is TRBJ2-4; tentative D call: TRBD1 (6 bases). Germline lookup yields CDR1 MGHRA and CDR2 YSYEKL. The V and J ends lost 3 bases and 1 base respectively, with 7 bases between them. CDR3 size: 14 residues. CDR3 nucleotides: TGCGCCAGCAGCCAGGGGGCCGCCAAAAACATTCAGTACTTC. Encoded protein: CASSQGAAKNIQYF.

The rearrangement uses TRBV4-3 and TRBJ2-2, with 13 bases matching TRBD2. Germline assignment: CDR1 LGHNA and CDR2 YSLEER. V dropped 4 bases and J dropped 4; count of bases not matched to a gene: 3. The CDR3 totals 16 residues. The DNA for the CDR3 is TGCGCCAGCAGCCTCGGGACTAGCGGGATCACCGGGGAGCTGTTTTTT. It codes for CASSLGTSGITGELFF.

This clonotype was found a few times. The chain links TRBV7-2 to TRBJ2-5; D gene ambiguous. In germline, CDR1 is SGHTA, CDR2 FQGNSA. This CDR3 comprises 14 residues. Trimming shortened V by 2 bases and J by 3 bases, and 10 bases separated the two germline ends. The CDR3 DNA is TGTGCCAGCAGCTTATTTACGAGCGAAGAGACCCAGTACTTC. As protein: CASSLFTSEETQYF.